These 5 T cell receptor beta chains share one sample of origin, sequenced in a study of early stage breast cancer tumors. Clones were sequenced by immunoSEQ multiplex PCR, and TCRdb holds only the in-frame ones, with some missing. Among 44,000 or so clones listed, about 83% were seen once. The sequencing sample was made of blood. The source is a person aged 45 to 59 with breast cancer.

The chain combines TRBV5-1 with TRBJ1-1; no clear D. Germline CDR1 reads SGHRS; CDR2 reads YFSETQ. The CDR3 has 15 amino acids. Trimming removed 2 bases from V and 4 bases from J, with 15 bases in between. Here the CDR3 reads CASSFLGNEGTEAFF. Here the CDR3 DNA reads TGCGCCAGCAGCTTTTTAGGGAACGAGGGCACTGAAGCTTTCTTT.

The chain links TRBV7-9 to TRBJ2-7; no firm D call. V was cut by 5 bases and J by 0 bases, with 14 bases left in between. This CDR3 is 15 amino acids long. In germline, CDR1 is SEHNR, CDR2 FQNEAQ (reference sequence). The CDR3 DNA reads as TGTGCCAGCAGCCGACAAGGTGGAAGCTCCTACGAGCAGTACTTC. Protein product: CASSRQGGSSYEQYF.

V is TRBV5-6 and J is TRBJ2-5; 8 positions match TRBD2. V dropped 5 bases and J dropped 0; count of bases not matched to a gene: 9. CDR3 size: 16 residues. Germline CDR1 SGHDT, CDR2 YYEEEE. In DNA form, the CDR3 reads TGTGCCAGCAGTGCCGCTAGCGGGCGAAACCAAGAGACCCAGTACTTC. This translates into CASSAASGRNQETQYF.

This clone was observed once. The chain links TRBV7-2 to TRBJ2-3; D unclear. Germline lookup yields CDR1 SGHTA and CDR2 FQGNSA. The CDR3 has 14 residues. V was shortened by 5 bases and J by 0 bases, with 9 bases between the two germline ends. CDR3 amino acids: CASSRTTSTDTQYF. DNA for the CDR3: TGTGCCAGCAGCCGTACTACTAGCACAGATACGCAGTATTTT.

The chain joins TRBV2 to TRBJ1-6; 7 bases match TRBD1. Losses at the gene ends were 0 bases for V and 9 bases for J; bases not matched to a gene: 8. Germline V lookup: CDR1 SNHLY, CDR2 FYNNEI. The length of the CDR3 is 16 residues. This CDR3 is CASSEAPGQARSPLHF. The CDR3 coding sequence is TGTGCCAGCAGTGAAGCGCCTGGACAGGCGCGTTCACCCCTCCACTTT.